This T cell receptor (beta chain) is drawn from a study of metastatic and nonmetastatic thyroid tumors. The study's findings and limits: In both blood and tumor samples, TCR beta diversity was reported significantly higher for malignant than benign nodules.

This clone occurred many times. Its antigen is currently unknown. TCRdb re-called the PCR reads through MiXCR. The table includes about 92,000 clones, 14% to 15% detected once. CDR1 and CDR2 from the germline V gene are MGHDK and SYGVNS. Trimming shortened V by 1 base and J by 8 bases, and 6 bases separated the two germline ends. This CDR3 spans 12 amino acids. Patients were all untreated before their thyroid surgery. The chain carries TRBV25-1 and TRBJ2-1; D remains unclear. This clonotype originated in a female donor with papillary thyroid cancer or a benign thyroid nodule (not recorded which). Some clones in this sample may be carry-over from other donors' samples. The sequencing sample was made of blood. In nucleotides, the CDR3 is TGTGCCAGCAGTGAATCTGTCCATGAGCAGTTCTTC. Its protein product is CASSESVHEQFF.